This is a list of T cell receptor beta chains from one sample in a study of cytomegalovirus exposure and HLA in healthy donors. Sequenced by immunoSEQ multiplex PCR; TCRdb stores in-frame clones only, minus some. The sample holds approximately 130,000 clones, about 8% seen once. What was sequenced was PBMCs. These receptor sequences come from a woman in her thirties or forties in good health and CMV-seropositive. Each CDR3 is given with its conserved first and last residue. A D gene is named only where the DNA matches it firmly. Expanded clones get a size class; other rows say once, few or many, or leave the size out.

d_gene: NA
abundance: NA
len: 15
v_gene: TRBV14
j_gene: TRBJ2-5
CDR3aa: CASSQVGRSYETQYF
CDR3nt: TGTGCCAGCAGCCAAGTGGGGAGGAGTTACGAGACCCAGTACTTC

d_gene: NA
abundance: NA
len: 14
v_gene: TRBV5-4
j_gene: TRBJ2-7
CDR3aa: CASSPKDGTYEQYF
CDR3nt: TGTGCCAGCAGCCCGAAGGACGGGACCTACGAGCAGTACTTC

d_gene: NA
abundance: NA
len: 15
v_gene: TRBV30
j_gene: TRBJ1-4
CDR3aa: CASTKGLRPAEKLFF
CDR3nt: TGTGCCTCCACCAAGGGGCTACGCCCGGCGGAAAAACTGTTTTTT

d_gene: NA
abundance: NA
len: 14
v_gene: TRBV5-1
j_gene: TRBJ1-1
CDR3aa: CASSLAGPGVEAFF
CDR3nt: TGCGCCAGCAGCTTGGCGGGCCCGGGAGTTGAAGCTTTCTTT

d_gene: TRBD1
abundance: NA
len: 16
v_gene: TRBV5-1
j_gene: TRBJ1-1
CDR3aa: CASSFRQGAGDTEAFF
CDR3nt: TGCGCCAGCAGCTTTCGACAGGGGGCTGGGGACACTGAAGCTTTCTTT

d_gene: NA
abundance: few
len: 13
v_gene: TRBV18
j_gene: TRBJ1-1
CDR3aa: CAAETDSSTEAFF
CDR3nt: TGTGCCGCCGAGACGGACAGTAGCACTGAAGCTTTCTTT

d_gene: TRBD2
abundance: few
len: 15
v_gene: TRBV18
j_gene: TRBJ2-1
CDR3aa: CASSPGLAGRNEQFF
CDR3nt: TGTGCCAGCTCACCCGGTCTAGCGGGGAGGAATGAGCAGTTCTTC

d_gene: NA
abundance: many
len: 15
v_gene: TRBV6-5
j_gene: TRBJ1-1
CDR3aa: CASSYLSPPGTEAFF
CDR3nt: TGTGCCAGCAGTTACTTGAGCCCTCCGGGCACTGAAGCTTTCTTT

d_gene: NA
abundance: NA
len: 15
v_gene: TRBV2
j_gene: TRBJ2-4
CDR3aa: CASSVEGSGKNIQYF
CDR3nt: TGTGCCAGCAGTGTGGAGGGGTCGGGCAAAAACATTCAGTACTTC

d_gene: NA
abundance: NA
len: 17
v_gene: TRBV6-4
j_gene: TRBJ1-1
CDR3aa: CASSDSTGVDWYTEAFF
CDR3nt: TGTGCCAGCAGTGACTCTACAGGAGTCGATTGGTACACTGAAGCTTTCTTT

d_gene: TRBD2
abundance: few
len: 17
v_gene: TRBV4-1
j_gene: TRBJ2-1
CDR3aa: CASSRMTSGRSYNEQFF
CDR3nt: TGCGCCAGCAGCCGCATGACTAGCGGGCGCTCCTACAATGAGCAGTTCTTC

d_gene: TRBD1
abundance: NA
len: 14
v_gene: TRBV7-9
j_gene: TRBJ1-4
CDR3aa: CASSPTDRGEKLFF
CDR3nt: TGTGCCAGCAGCCCCACGGACAGGGGTGAAAAACTGTTTTTT

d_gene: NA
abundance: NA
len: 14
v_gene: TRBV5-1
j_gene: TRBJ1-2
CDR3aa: CASSLEMGLWGYTF
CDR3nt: TGCGCCAGCAGCTTGGAAATGGGCCTATGGGGCTACACCTTC

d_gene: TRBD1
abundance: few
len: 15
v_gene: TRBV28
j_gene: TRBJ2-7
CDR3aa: CASSSPGTGAYEQYF
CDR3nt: TGTGCCAGCAGTTCTCCTGGGACAGGGGCCTACGAGCAGTACTTC